This T cell receptor beta chain was sequenced in a study of early T cells in non-severe SARS-CoV-2 infection. Study-level findings and limits: CD4 and private specificities were missed by VDJdb matching, which favored anti-spike CD8 responses.

Tagging with unique molecular identifiers was applied to individual cDNA molecules. TCRdb independently ran MiXCR on the 5' RACE reads; one entry per CDR3 protein. This table holds 60,000 to 90,000 distinct CDR3 sequences, 8.5% to 10% found once. This clonotype was seen at least ten times. Antigen: not known. Per germline, CDR1 SGHVS and CDR2 FQNEAQ. This CDR3 is 17 amino acids long. The V end lost 4 bases, the J end lost 1 base, and 17 bases lay between the germline ends. The sequenced material came from whole blood. The chain couples TRBV7-8 to TRBJ1-3, with no clear D. This TCR was recovered from an adult who was a healthcare worker with PCR-confirmed SARS-CoV-2 infection or an uninfected control (not recorded which). CDR3 coding DNA: TGTGCCAGCAGCTCGAACCCGAATCCCATGTCTGGAAACACCATATATTTT. It codes for CASSSNPNPMSGNTIYF. The full variable domain, with the rest looked up from reference TRBV7-8 and TRBJ1-3, is GAGVSQSPRYKVAKRGQDVALRCDPISGHVSLFWYQQALGQGPEFLTYFQNEAQLDKSGLPSDRFFAERPEGSVSTLKIQRTQQEDSAVYLCASSSNPNPMSGNTIYFGEGSWLTVV.